Listed below are T cell receptor beta chains from one sample, sequenced in a study of cytomegalovirus exposure and HLA in healthy donors. TCRdb keeps only in-frame clones here, not all; method: immunoSEQ multiplex PCR. The table has about 100,000 clones, more than 75% seen once. Material: PBMCs. These receptors all come from a man aged 30 to 45 in good health and CMV-seropositive. CDR3s include the opening cysteine and the closing phenylalanine or tryptophan. The D gene is left open where the match is weak. The size field is filled for only some rows; it gives once, few, many or a size class.

clone_size | j_call | d_call | v_call | cdr3_aa | cdr3_nt
. | TRBJ1-1 | . | TRBV2 | CAEAALGASTEAFF | TGTGCCGAAGCAGCTTTGGGCGCCAGCACTGAAGCTTTCTTT
once | TRBJ2-3 | . | TRBV7-9 | CASSLGRSRGSTDTQYF | TGTGCCAGCAGCTTAGGACGCTCGAGGGGGAGCACAGATACGCAGTATTTT
. | TRBJ2-5 | TRBD2 | TRBV6-6 | CASSGTSGGEETQYF | TGTGCCAGCAGTGGGACTAGCGGGGGTGAAGAGACCCAGTACTTC
. | TRBJ2-7 | TRBD1 | TRBV6-5 | CASSKTGNSYEQYF | TGTGCCAGCAGTAAGACAGGGAACTCCTACGAGCAGTACTTC
. | TRBJ2-1 | TRBD2 | TRBV7-3 | CASSPTLAGVYNEQFF | TGTGCCAGCAGCCCTACTTTAGCGGGGGTTTACAATGAGCAGTTCTTC
. | TRBJ2-3 | . | TRBV9 | CASSDGRTDTQYF | TGTGCCAGCAGCGATGGGCGCACAGATACGCAGTATTTT
. | TRBJ2-7 | . | TRBV14 | CASSRGNSYEQYF | TGTGCCAGCAGCAGGGGGAACTCCTACGAGCAGTACTTC
. | TRBJ2-5 | . | TRBV5-1 | CASSLGGIEETQYF | TGCGCCAGCAGCTTGGGCGGCATTGAAGAGACCCAGTACTTC
. | TRBJ2-2 | TRBD1 | TRBV4-1 | CASSPGTEGFTGELFF | TGCGCCAGCAGCCCAGGGACAGAGGGTTTCACCGGGGAGCTGTTTTTT
. | TRBJ2-5 | . | TRBV21-1 | CASDRYQETQYF | TGTGCCAGCGACAGGTACCAAGAGACCCAGTACTTC
. | TRBJ1-1 | TRBD1 | TRBV2 | CASSGTGGAAVNTEAFF | TGTGCCAGCAGCGGGACAGGGGGCGCCGCGGTGAACACTGAAGCTTTCTTT
. | TRBJ1-2 | . | TRBV5-1 | CASSLDPGDYGYTF | TGCGCCAGCAGCTTGGACCCAGGGGACTATGGCTACACCTTC
. | TRBJ2-3 | . | TRBV5-1 | CASNPGGSTDTQYF | TGCGCCAGCAACCCCGGGGGTAGCACAGATACGCAGTATTTT
once | TRBJ1-5 | . | TRBV5-6 | CASSLLGNGNQPQHF | TGTGCCAGCAGCTTACTAGGAAATGGCAATCAGCCCCAGCATTTT
. | TRBJ2-6 | . | TRBV30 | CAWSELRFSGANGLTF | TGTGCCTGGAGTGAATTACGGTTCTCTGGGGCCAACGGCCTGACTTTC
once | TRBJ1-5 | TRBD1 | TRBV19 | CASSPPDRGGGNQPQHF | TGTGCCAGTAGTCCCCCAGACAGGGGTGGAGGCAATCAGCCCCAGCATTTT
. | TRBJ2-3 | . | TRBV6-1 | CASSEARLGGTDTQYF | TGTGCCAGCAGTGAAGCGAGACTAGGGGGCACAGATACGCAGTATTTT
. | TRBJ2-2 | . | TRBV9 | CASSLGEVPGELFF | TGTGCCAGCAGCCTCGGAGAGGTCCCCGGGGAGCTGTTTTTT
once | TRBJ2-1 | TRBD2 | TRBV28 | CASLPSSGAYNEQFF | TGTGCCAGCCTCCCTTCAAGCGGGGCCTACAATGAGCAGTTCTTC
. | TRBJ1-4 | . | TRBV7-9 | CASTDTGGNEKLFF | TGTGCCAGCACCGATACGGGAGGGAATGAAAAACTGTTTTTT
once | TRBJ2-2 | TRBD1 | TRBV7-3 | CASSLPPGQGGPGELFF | TGTGCCAGCAGCTTACCGCCGGGACAGGGCGGACCCGGGGAGCTGTTTTTT
few | TRBJ2-2 | . | TRBV6-1 | CAVQGRNTGELFF | TGTGCCGTACAGGGCAGGAACACCGGGGAGCTGTTTTTT
few | TRBJ2-5 | . | TRBV7-7 | CASSLEFPGLGTQYF | TGTGCCAGCAGCTTAGAATTCCCAGGCTTAGGGACCCAGTACTTC
. | TRBJ1-3 | . | TRBV7-9 | CASSLTEGSGNTIYF | TGTGCCAGCAGCTTAACAGAGGGTTCTGGAAACACCATATATTTT
. | TRBJ2-2 | TRBD1 | TRBV7-9 | CASRTRTGQGQAGELFF | TGTGCCAGCAGAACCAGGACCGGACAGGGCCAGGCCGGGGAGCTGTTTTTT
. | TRBJ2-6 | TRBD1 | TRBV5-1 | CASSLVQGASSGANVLTF | TGCGCCAGCAGCTTGGTGCAGGGGGCGTCCTCCGGGGCCAACGTCCTGACTTTC
. | TRBJ2-5 | . | TRBV7-2 | CASSLVELTGTQYF | TGTGCCAGCAGCTTAGTGGAGCTTACCGGGACCCAGTACTTC
. | TRBJ2-1 | . | TRBV5-1 | CASSLAERDSGEQFF | TGCGCCAGCAGCTTGGCGGAGAGGGATTCTGGTGAGCAGTTCTTC
. | TRBJ1-2 | . | TRBV29-1 | CSVPNSPYYGYTF | TGCAGCGTTCCGAACAGCCCTTACTATGGCTACACCTTC
. | TRBJ1-2 | . | TRBV6-6 | CASAGGENYGYTF | TGTGCCAGCGCCGGCGGAGAAAACTATGGCTACACCTTC
. | TRBJ2-1 | TRBD2 | TRBV19 | CATKVPGTSSNEQFF | TGTGCCACCAAAGTACCCGGGACTAGTTCCAATGAGCAGTTCTTC
. | TRBJ1-1 | . | TRBV6-1 | CASSESRVGPEAFF | TGTGCCAGCAGTGAAAGCAGGGTAGGTCCTGAAGCTTTCTTT
. | TRBJ1-2 | TRBD1 | TRBV11-2 | CASSLWTGEGYTF | TGTGCCAGCAGCTTATGGACAGGGGAGGGCTACACCTTC
. | TRBJ2-3 | . | TRBV6-4 | CASSEQEGDTQYF | TGTGCCAGCAGTGAACAGGAGGGTGATACGCAGTATTTT
. | TRBJ1-1 | . | TRBV5-6 | CASTPLEKGGTEAFF | TGTGCCAGCACCCCCCTAGAGAAAGGGGGTACTGAAGCTTTCTTT
. | TRBJ2-3 | TRBD2 | TRBV6-6 | CASSWTSGGADTQYF | TGTGCCAGCAGTTGGACTAGCGGGGGGGCAGATACGCAGTATTTT
. | TRBJ2-1 | TRBD1 | TRBV19 | CASSIGASGTGMYEQFF | TGTGCCAGTAGTATCGGGGCCTCCGGGACAGGGATGTATGAGCAGTTCTTC
. | TRBJ1-5 | . | TRBV27 | CASSPGPVGNKPQHF | TGTGCCAGCAGCCCGGGTCCAGTAGGAAATAAGCCCCAGCATTTT
. | TRBJ1-1 | . | TRBV19 | CASKADEAFF | TGTGCCAGTAAGGCGGATGAAGCTTTCTTT
. | TRBJ1-3 | TRBD1 | TRBV5-1 | CASSLVQGTGNTIYF | TGCGCCAGCAGCTTGGTACAGGGGACTGGAAACACCATATATTTT
. | TRBJ2-3 | . | TRBV11-3 | CASSPLATSTDTQYF | TGTGCCAGCAGCCCTTTAGCAACTAGCACAGATACGCAGTATTTT
. | TRBJ2-2 | TRBD1 | TRBV11-3 | CASRLPGQGKTGELFF | TGTGCCAGCAGGCTGCCGGGACAGGGAAAAACCGGGGAGCTGTTTTTT
once | TRBJ2-2 | . | TRBV7-3 | CSSSPQSGELFF | TGTTCCAGCAGCCCCCAGTCCGGGGAGCTGTTTTTT
. | TRBJ1-5 | TRBD1 | TRBV7-9 | CASSRDPRTGGMRQPQHF | TGTGCCAGCAGCCGAGATCCCCGGACAGGGGGAATGCGCCAGCCCCAGCATTTT
. | TRBJ2-1 | TRBD1 | TRBV6-4 | CASSESGGYNEQFF | TGTGCCAGCAGTGAGTCAGGGGGTTACAATGAGCAGTTCTTC
. | TRBJ1-4 | TRBD1 | TRBV19 | CASNYSPGQGREKLFF | TGTGCCAGTAACTATTCTCCGGGACAGGGGCGAGAAAAACTGTTTTTT
. | TRBJ2-6 | . | TRBV13 | CASSLGLSANVLTF | TGTGCCAGCAGCTTAGGACTCTCGGCCAACGTCCTGACTTTC
. | TRBJ1-1 | . | TRBV11-3 | CASSADSEAFF | TGTGCCAGCAGCGCAGACAGTGAAGCTTTCTTT
few | TRBJ2-7 | . | TRBV7-2 | CASSRERSASSYEQYF | TGTGCCAGCAGCCGCGAACGGAGCGCGAGCTCCTACGAGCAGTACTTC
. | TRBJ1-2 | . | TRBV19 | CATVPPGGGYTF | TGTGCCACCGTTCCCCCGGGGGGAGGCTACACCTTC
. | TRBJ1-3 | TRBD1 | TRBV7-6 | CASRQGSGNTIYF | TGTGCCAGCCGACAGGGCTCTGGAAACACCATATATTTT
. | TRBJ2-5 | . | TRBV7-9 | CASSPGSQETQYF | TGTGCCAGCAGCCCAGGATCACAAGAGACCCAGTACTTC
. | TRBJ2-3 | . | TRBV13 | CASSLAGSADTQYF | TGTGCCAGCAGCTTAGCCGGGTCTGCAGATACGCAGTATTTT
. | TRBJ1-3 | TRBD1 | TRBV15 | CATSWRTGVSGNTIYF | TGTGCCACCAGCTGGAGGACAGGGGTTTCTGGAAACACCATATATTTT
. | TRBJ2-1 | TRBD2 | TRBV10-2 | CASSLAGAPYNEQFF | TGCGCCAGCAGCCTAGCGGGGGCCCCCTACAATGAGCAGTTCTTC
. | TRBJ2-3 | . | TRBV29-1 | CSVEGQGFTDTQYF | TGCAGCGTTGAGGGCCAGGGATTCACAGATACGCAGTATTTT
. | TRBJ2-1 | TRBD2 | TRBV9 | CASSAPLRAGGLAGGSYNEQFF | TGTGCCAGCAGCGCCCCCCTAAGGGCAGGGGGCCTAGCGGGGGGTTCCTACAATGAGCAGTTCTTC
. | TRBJ1-2 | . | TRBV27 | CASSSYMRSSYGYTF | TGTGCCAGCAGTTCATATATGCGGAGCTCCTATGGCTACACCTTC
. | TRBJ1-1 | . | TRBV6-5 | CASSYSGQPNTEAFF | TGTGCCAGCAGTTACTCCGGACAGCCGAACACTGAAGCTTTCTTT
. | TRBJ2-7 | TRBD2 | TRBV5-8 | CASRLGTSGGSYEQYF | TGTGCCAGCAGGTTAGGGACTAGCGGGGGTTCCTACGAGCAGTACTTC